Shown below are 13 T cell receptor beta chains from a single sample sequenced in a study of blood T cell repertoires in COVID-19. Assay: immunoSEQ multiplex PCR; the TCRdb copy retains only in-frame clones and omits some. The profile shows about 54,000 clones, about four fifths of them singletons. The sequenced sample consisted of peripheral blood. The receptors were sampled from a woman aged 60 to 75 with acute or convalescent COVID-19.

The rearrangement links TRBV10-1 to TRBJ2-7; 8 bases map to TRBD2. J lost 3 bases, V lost 3 bases, and 7 bases had no gene match. Germline assignment: CDR1 WNHNN and CDR2 SYGVQD (reference sequence). The CDR3 loop spans 15 amino acids. CDR3 sequence: CASSDSGTLDYEQYF. Here the CDR3 DNA reads TGCGCCAGCAGTGATAGCGGGACCCTCGACTACGAGCAGTACTTC.

The J gene is TRBJ2-3, the V gene TRBV2; the D is unclear. V was trimmed by 10 bases and J by 2 bases, leaving 10 bases between them. CDR1 and CDR2 (germline): SNHLY, FYNNEI. The CDR3 is made up of 12 amino acids. This chain's CDR3 is CAMWQDTDTQYF. CDR3 nucleotide sequence: TGTGCCATGTGGCAAGACACAGATACGCAGTATTTT.

This chain connects TRBV4-1 to TRBJ2-1; 10 nucleotides line up with TRBD2. Per the germline V gene, CDR1 is MGHRA and CDR2 is YSYEKL. The V and J ends lost 3 bases and 6 bases, in that order; junction bases with no gene match: 5. This CDR3 is built from 15 residues. The CDR3 region is CASSQSSGGLNEQFF. The CDR3 coding sequence is TGCGCCAGCAGCCAGAGTAGCGGGGGGCTCAATGAGCAGTTCTTC.

This clone was counted between two and nine times. This sequence joins TRBV6-6 and TRBJ1-6; unclear D gene. Germline-derived CDR1 and CDR2 are MNHNY and SVGAGI (reference sequence). The CDR3 loop spans 16 amino acids. V lost 4 bases and J 8 bases, leaving 18 bases between the germline ends. CDR3 residues: CASSSLSWPGDSPLHF. Here the CDR3 DNA reads TGTGCCAGCAGTTCGCTTAGTTGGCCCGGAGATTCACCCCTCCACTTT.

This clone was seen only a few times. The rearrangement links TRBV28 to TRBJ1-5; maybe TRBD1 (5 bases). Trimming left V 6 bases short and J 1 base short, with 16 bases between. The CDR3 runs 16 residues. Germline CDR1 is MDHEN and CDR2 is SYDVKM. Here the CDR3 reads CASSILSRVSNQPQHF. The DNA for the CDR3 is TGTGCCAGCAGCATTCTTTCCAGGGTAAGCAATCAGCCCCAGCATTTT.

This sequence joins TRBV27 and TRBJ2-7; the match to TRBD2 covers 8 bases. Germline loops: CDR1 MNHEY, CDR2 SMNVEV (reference sequence). V was pared by 5 bases and J by 6 bases, with 12 bases of the junction left unmatched. The CDR3 covers 15 residues. The CDR3 region is CASSVSGASPGEQYF. CDR3 sequence (DNA): TGTGCCAGCAGTGTTAGCGGGGCCTCTCCAGGCGAGCAGTACTTC.

This chain uses TRBV6-5 with TRBJ2-7; D is unresolved. The CDR3 sequence is 13 residues long. The ends were cut back, 5 bases at V and 3 bases at J, with 11 bases in the middle. Germline assignment: CDR1 MNHEY and CDR2 SVGAGI. CDR3 region: CASSPTDFYEQYF. The CDR3, as DNA: TGTGCCAGCAGTCCGACTGACTTCTACGAGCAGTACTTC.

The chain couples TRBV3-1 (or the pseudogene TRBV3-2) to TRBJ2-2; D perhaps matches TRBD2 (5 bases). Germline lookup yields CDR1 LGHDT and CDR2 YNNKEL (reference sequence). CDR3 size: 15 residues. Trimming stripped 4 bases from V and 5 bases from J, with 14 bases between. CDR3 protein: CASSPTGGRTGELFF. The DNA for the CDR3 is TGTGCCAGCAGCCCTACCGGTGGGAGAACCGGGGAGCTGTTTTTT.

V is TRBV19 and J is TRBJ1-5, with D perhaps TRBD1 (5 bases). CDR1 is LNHDA and CDR2 is SQIVND in the germline V gene (reference sequence). CDR3 length: 15 residues. Trimming removed 8 bases from V and 7 bases from J, with 21 bases in between. CDR3 sequence: CASSKGRGGGQPQHF. DNA for the CDR3: TGTGCCAGTTCCAAGGGTCGCGGGGGAGGCCAGCCCCAGCATTTT.

By frequency in the sample, this clone is medium-sized (0.01 to 0.1%). CDR3 residues: CASNMGTANNEQFF. CDR3 in DNA: TGCGCCAGCAATATGGGTACAGCAAACAATGAGCAGTTCTTC. The V and J genes are TRBV5-1 and TRBJ2-1; D remains ambiguous. The CDR3 runs to 14 residues. Trimming took 6 bases from V and 5 from J, leaving 15 bases between them. Germline loops: CDR1 SGHRS, CDR2 YFSETQ.

The chain has TRBV29-1 and TRBJ1-1, with 9 bases aligning to TRBD1. CDR3 length: 16 residues. Unmatched junction bases numbered 13, after V lost 4 bases and J lost 4 bases. In germline, CDR1 is SQVTM, CDR2 ANQGSEA. The CDR3 is CSVGPPGQGSGTEAFF. The CDR3 region has the DNA TGCAGCGTTGGGCCACCGGGACAGGGTTCGGGCACTGAAGCTTTCTTT. Based on the CDR3 plus reference TRBV29-1 and TRBJ1-1, the full variable domain is SAVISQKPSRDICQRGTSLTIQCQVDSQVTMMFWYRQQPGQSLTLIATANQGSEATYESGFVIDKFPISRPNLTFSTLTVSNMSPEDSSIYLCSVGPPGQGSGTEAFFGQGTRLTVV.

The V and J genes are TRBV16 and TRBJ1-5, with TRBD1 matching 8 bases. CDR3 length: 14 residues. V lost 4 bases and J lost 6; bases outside the gene matches: 5. CDR1 KGHSY and CDR2 FQNENV come from the germline V gene. CDR3 region: CASSRTGSGQPQHF. The CDR3 DNA sequence: TGTGCCAGCAGCCGGACAGGGAGTGGTCAGCCCCAGCATTTT.

The chain joins TRBV3-1 (or the pseudogene TRBV3-2) to TRBJ2-7; TRBD1 might be the D (5 bases). The CDR3 sequence is 13 residues long. Germline values: CDR1 LGHDT, CDR2 YNNKEL (reference sequence). The germline V and J ends were trimmed by 0 bases and 7 bases, with 10 bases remaining between them. This chain's CDR3 is CASSQDGAMEQYF. CDR3 nucleotide sequence: TGTGCCAGCAGCCAAGATGGGGCGATGGAGCAGTACTTC.